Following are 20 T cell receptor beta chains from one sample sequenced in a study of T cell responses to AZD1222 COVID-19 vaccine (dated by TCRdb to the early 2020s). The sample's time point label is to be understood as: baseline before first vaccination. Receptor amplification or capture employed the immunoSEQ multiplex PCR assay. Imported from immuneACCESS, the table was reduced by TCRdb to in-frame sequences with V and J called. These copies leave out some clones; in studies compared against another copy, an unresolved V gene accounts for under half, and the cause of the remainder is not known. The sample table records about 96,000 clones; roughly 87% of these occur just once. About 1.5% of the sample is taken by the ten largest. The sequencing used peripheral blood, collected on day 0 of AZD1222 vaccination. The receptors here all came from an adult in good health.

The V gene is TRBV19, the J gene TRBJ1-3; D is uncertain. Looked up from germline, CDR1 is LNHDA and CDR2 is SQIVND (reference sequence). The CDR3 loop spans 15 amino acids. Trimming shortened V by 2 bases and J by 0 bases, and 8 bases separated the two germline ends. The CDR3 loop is CASSITFYSGNTIYF. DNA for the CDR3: TGTGCCAGTAGTATAACGTTTTACTCTGGAAACACCATATATTTT.

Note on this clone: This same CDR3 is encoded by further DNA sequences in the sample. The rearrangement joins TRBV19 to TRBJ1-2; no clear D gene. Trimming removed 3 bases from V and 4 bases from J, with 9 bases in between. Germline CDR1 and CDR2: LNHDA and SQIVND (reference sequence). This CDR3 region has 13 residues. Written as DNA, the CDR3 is TGTGCCAGTAGTATCCCGGTTACCTATGGCTACACCTTC. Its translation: CASSIPVTYGYTF. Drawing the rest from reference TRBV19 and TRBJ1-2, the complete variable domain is DGGITQSPKYLFRKEGQNVTLSCEQNLNHDAMYWYRQDPGQGLRLIYYSQIVNDFQKGDIAEGYSVSREKKESFPLTVTSAQKNPTAFYLCASSIPVTYGYTFGSGTRLTVV.

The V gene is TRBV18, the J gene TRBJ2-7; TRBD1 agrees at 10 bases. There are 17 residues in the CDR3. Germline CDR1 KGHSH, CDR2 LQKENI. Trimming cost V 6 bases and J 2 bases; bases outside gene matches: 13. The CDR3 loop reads CASSKDVSGTGAYEQYF. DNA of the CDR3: TGTGCCAGCTCCAAAGATGTCTCTGGGACAGGGGCCTACGAGCAGTACTTC.

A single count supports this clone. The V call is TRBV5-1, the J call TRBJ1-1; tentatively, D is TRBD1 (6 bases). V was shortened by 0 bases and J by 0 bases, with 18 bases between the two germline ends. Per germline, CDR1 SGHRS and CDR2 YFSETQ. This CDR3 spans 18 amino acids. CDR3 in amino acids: CASSLAGDTTIMNTEAFF. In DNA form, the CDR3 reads TGCGCCAGCAGCTTGGCCGGGGACACAACTATAATGAACACTGAAGCTTTCTTT.

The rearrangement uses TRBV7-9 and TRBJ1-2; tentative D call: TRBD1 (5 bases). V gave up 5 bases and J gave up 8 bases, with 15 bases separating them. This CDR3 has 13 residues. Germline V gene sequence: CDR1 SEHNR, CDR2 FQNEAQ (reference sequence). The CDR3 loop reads CASSLGTSQGYTF. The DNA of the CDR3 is TGTGCCAGCAGCCTAGGGACGTCGCAGGGCTACACCTTC.

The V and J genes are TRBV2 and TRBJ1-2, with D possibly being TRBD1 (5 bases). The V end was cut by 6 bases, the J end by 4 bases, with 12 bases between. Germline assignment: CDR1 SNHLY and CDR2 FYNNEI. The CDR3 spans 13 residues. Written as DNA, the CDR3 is TGTGCCAGCAGCGCCGGGACGGCCTATGGCTACACCTTC. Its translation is CASSAGTAYGYTF.

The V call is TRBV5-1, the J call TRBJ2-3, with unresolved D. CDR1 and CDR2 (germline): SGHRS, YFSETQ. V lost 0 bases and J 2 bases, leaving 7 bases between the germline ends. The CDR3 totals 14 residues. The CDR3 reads CASSLVQPTDTQYF. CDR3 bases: TGCGCCAGCAGCTTGGTACAGCCCACAGATACGCAGTATTTT.

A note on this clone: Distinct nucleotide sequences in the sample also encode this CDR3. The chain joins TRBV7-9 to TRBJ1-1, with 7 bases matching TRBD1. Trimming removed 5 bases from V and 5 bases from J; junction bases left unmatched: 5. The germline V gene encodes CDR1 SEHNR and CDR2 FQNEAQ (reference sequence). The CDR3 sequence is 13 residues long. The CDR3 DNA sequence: TGTGCCAGCAGCGTCCAGGGGGGGACTGAAGCTTTCTTT. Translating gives CASSVQGGTEAFF.

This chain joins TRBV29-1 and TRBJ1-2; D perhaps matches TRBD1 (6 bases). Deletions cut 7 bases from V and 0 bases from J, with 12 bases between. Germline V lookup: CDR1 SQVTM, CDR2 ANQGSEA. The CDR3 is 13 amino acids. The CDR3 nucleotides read TGCAGCGCCCGGACAGAAACTAACTATGGCTACACCTTC. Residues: CSARTETNYGYTF.

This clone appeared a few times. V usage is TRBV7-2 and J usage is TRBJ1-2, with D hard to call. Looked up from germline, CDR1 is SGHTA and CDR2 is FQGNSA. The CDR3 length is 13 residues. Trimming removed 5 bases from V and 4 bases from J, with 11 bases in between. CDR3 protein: CASSATFSYGYTF. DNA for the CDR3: TGTGCCAGCAGCGCGACATTCTCCTATGGCTACACCTTC. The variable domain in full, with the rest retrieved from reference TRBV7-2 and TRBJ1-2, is GAGVSQSPSNKVTEKGKDVELRCDPISGHTALYWYRQSLGQGLEFLIYFQGNSAPDKSGLPSDRFSAERTGGSVSTLTIQRTQQEDSAVYLCASSATFSYGYTFGSGTRLTVV.

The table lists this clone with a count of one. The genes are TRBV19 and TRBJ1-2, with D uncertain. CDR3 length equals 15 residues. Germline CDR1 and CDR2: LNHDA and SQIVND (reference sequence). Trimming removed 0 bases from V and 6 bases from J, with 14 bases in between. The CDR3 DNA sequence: TGTGCCAGTAGTATAGATCTGAAAGGAGGGAATGGCTACACCTTC. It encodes CASSIDLKGGNGYTF.

The CDR3 region is CASSLVSAETYGYTF. Here the CDR3 DNA reads TGTGCCAGCAGCTTAGTGTCGGCGGAGACCTATGGCTACACCTTC. The V and J genes are TRBV11-2 and TRBJ1-2; D uncertain. V was trimmed by 1 base and J by 4 bases, leaving 13 bases between them. The CDR3 runs 15 residues. CDR1 is SGHAT, CDR2 FQNNGV, per germline.

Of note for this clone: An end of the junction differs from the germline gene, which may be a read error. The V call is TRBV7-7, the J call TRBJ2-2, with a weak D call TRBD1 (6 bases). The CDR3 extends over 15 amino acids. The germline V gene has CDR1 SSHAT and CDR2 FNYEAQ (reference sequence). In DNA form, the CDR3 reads TGTGCTAGCAGCCGAGGACAGCAGCAGACCGGGGAGCTGTTTTTT. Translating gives CASSRGQQQTGELFF. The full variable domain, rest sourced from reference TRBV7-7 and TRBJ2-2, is GAGVSQSPRYKVTKRGQDVTLRCDPISSHATLYWYQQALGQGPEFLTYFNYEAQPDKSGLPSDRFSAERPEGSISTLTIQRTEQRDSAMYRCASSRGQQQTGELFFGEGSRLTVL.

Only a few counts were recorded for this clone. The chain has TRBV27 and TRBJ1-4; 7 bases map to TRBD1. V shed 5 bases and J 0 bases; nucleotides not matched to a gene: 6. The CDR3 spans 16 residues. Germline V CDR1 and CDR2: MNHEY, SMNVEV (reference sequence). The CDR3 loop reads CASSPDRRATNEKLFF. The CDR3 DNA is TGTGCCAGCAGTCCGGACAGGCGAGCAACTAATGAAAAACTGTTTTTT.

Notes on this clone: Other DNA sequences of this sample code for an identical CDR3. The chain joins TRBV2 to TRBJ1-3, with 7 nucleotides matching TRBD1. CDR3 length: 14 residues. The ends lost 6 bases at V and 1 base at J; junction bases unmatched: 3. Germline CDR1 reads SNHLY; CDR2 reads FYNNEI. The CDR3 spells CASRTGTSGNTIYF. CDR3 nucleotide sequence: TGTGCCAGCAGGACAGGGACTTCTGGAAACACCATATATTTT.

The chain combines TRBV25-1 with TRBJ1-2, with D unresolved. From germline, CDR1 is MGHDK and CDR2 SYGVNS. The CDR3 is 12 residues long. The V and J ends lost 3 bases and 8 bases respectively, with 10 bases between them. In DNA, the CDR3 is TGTGCCAGCAGTGATTTCAATGGAGGCTACACCTTC. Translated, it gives CASSDFNGGYTF.

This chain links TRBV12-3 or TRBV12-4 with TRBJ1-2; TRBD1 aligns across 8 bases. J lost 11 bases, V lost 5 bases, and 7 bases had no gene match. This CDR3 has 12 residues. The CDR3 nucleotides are TGTGCCAGCAGTCGCGGGACAGGCCTTTACACCTTC. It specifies CASSRGTGLYTF.

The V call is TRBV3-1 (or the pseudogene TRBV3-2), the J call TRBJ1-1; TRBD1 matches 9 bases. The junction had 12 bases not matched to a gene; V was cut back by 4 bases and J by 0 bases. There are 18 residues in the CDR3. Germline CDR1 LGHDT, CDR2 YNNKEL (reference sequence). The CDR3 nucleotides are TGTGCCAGCAGCCCGCACGGGACAGGGCCCCGCATGAACACTGAAGCTTTCTTT. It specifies CASSPHGTGPRMNTEAFF.

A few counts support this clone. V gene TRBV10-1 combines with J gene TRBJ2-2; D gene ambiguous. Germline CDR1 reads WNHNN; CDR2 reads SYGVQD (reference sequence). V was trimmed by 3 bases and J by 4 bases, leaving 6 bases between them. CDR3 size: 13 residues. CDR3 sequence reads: CASSEGLTGELFF. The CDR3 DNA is TGCGCCAGCAGTGAAGGGCTCACCGGGGAGCTGTTTTTT.

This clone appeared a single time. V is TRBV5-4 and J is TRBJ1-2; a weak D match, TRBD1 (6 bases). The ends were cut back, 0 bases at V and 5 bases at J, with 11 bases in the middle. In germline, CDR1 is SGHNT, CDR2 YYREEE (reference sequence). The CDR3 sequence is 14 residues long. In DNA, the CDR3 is TGTGCCAGCAGCTTGGAGGGACAAGGGTATGGCTACACCTTC. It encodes CASSLEGQGYGYTF.